Presented here are 32 T cell receptor beta chains from one specimen sequenced in a study of early T cells in non-severe SARS-CoV-2 infection (dated by TCRdb to 2020 to 2022). The method was 5' RACE. The data were produced on a NextSeq 500. TCRdb handled the public reads itself, with Q25 trimming in fastp and clone calling in MiXCR, and kept productive beta chains. Records with the same CDR3 protein are collapsed into one entry carrying the most frequent genes and DNA. Here the sample has tens of thousands of distinct CDR3 sequences; over 9.5% occur a single time. 4.8% of the sample goes to the ten largest clones. Sequencing input: whole blood. The receptors were sampled from an adult who was a healthcare worker with PCR-confirmed SARS-CoV-2 infection or an uninfected control (not recorded which).

This clonotype was seen repeatedly, ten times or more. This chain links TRBV29-1 with TRBJ2-3; D may match TRBD1 or TRBD2 (5 bases each). Trimming took 4 bases from V and 3 from J, leaving 14 bases between them. This CDR3 spans 14 amino acids. The germline CDR1 and CDR2 sequences are SQVTM and ANQGSEA. The chain's CDR3 is CSVVRGLRTDTQYF. In DNA, the CDR3 is TGCAGCGTTGTCCGGGGCTTAAGGACAGATACGCAGTATTTT.

This clonotype occurred a few times. This chain joins TRBV5-4 and TRBJ1-5; D is uncertain. This CDR3 comprises 18 residues. The germline gives CDR1 SGHNT, CDR2 YYREEE (reference sequence). V lost 6 bases, J lost 0 bases, and 22 bases lay in between. The CDR3: CASTMAWVHHYSNQPQHF. CDR3 sequence (DNA): TGTGCCAGCACCATGGCCTGGGTCCACCACTATAGCAATCAGCCCCAGCATTTT.

This clonotype was recorded a few times. The chain joins TRBV6-2 or TRBV6-3 to TRBJ2-3, with 8 bases matching TRBD2. Germline-derived CDR1 and CDR2 are MNHEY and SVGEGT. This CDR3 spans 13 amino acids. J gave up 8 bases and V 2 bases, and 3 bases lay outside the gene matches. CDR3 sequence: CASSYGTSATQYF. The CDR3 nucleotides read TGTGCCAGCAGTTACGGGACTAGTGCTACGCAGTATTTT.

This clonotype was picked up many times. The CDR3 coding sequence is TGTGCCAGCAGCGAGAGGGACCTATACACAGATACGCAGTATTTT. It translates to CASSERDLYTDTQYF. The gene calls are TRBV9 and TRBJ2-3; TRBD1 or TRBD2 may be the D gene (5 bases each). The CDR3 runs to 15 residues. The V end was cut by 3 bases, the J end by 2 bases, with 13 bases between. CDR1 and CDR2 (germline): SGDLS, YYNGEE. The full variable domain, its missing parts supplied by reference TRBV9 and TRBJ2-3, is DSGVTQTPKHLITATGQRVTLRCSPRSGDLSVYWYQQSLDQGLQFLIQYYNGEERAKGNILERFSAQQFPDLHSELNLSSLELGDSALYFCASSERDLYTDTQYFGPGTRLTVL.

This clonotype was counted only a few times. The rearrangement links TRBV12-3 or TRBV12-4 to TRBJ2-1; 9 bases are a match to TRBD2. V shed 5 bases and J 8 bases; nucleotides not matched to a gene: 10. The CDR3 runs 15 residues. CDR3 sequence reads: CASSPRGGLIYEQFF. CDR3 nucleotides: TGTGCCAGCAGTCCGCGGGGGGGCCTTATATATGAGCAGTTCTTC.

This clonotype has a handful of counts. At one end, the junction sequence differs from germline, possibly due to a read error. V is TRBV7-7 and J is TRBJ1-3; D is uncertain. In germline, CDR1 is SSHAT, CDR2 FNYEAQ (reference sequence). CDR3 length: 14 residues. For the CDR3, the DNA is TGTGCTAGCAGCCCCGCGGGAGCTGGAAACACCATATATTTT. Protein product: CASSPAGAGNTIYF.

The chain is built from TRBV5-1 and TRBJ1-1; D gene unclear. In germline, CDR1 is SGHRS, CDR2 YFSETQ. V was cut by 0 bases and J by 1 base, with 7 bases left in between. The CDR3 consists of 14 residues. CDR3 amino acids: CASSLVLGNTEAFF. In DNA form, the CDR3 reads TGCGCCAGCAGCTTGGTTCTGGGGAACACTGAAGCTTTCTTT.

This clonotype was picked up a small number of times. V gene TRBV4-1 combines with J gene TRBJ2-7, with 7 bases fitting TRBD1. The CDR3 totals 14 residues. The junction had 5 bases not matched to a gene; V was cut back by 3 bases and J by 3 bases. The V gene's germline CDR1 is MGHRA and CDR2 YSYEKL. CDR3 region: CASSHSGTVYEQYF. CDR3 DNA: TGCGCCAGCAGCCACTCCGGGACAGTCTACGAGCAGTACTTC.

This clonotype was recorded a few times. The chain couples TRBV4-2 to TRBJ2-4, with TRBD2 matching 8 bases. The germline V gene encodes CDR1 LGHNA and CDR2 YNFKEQ. This CDR3 contains 13 residues. The V and J ends lost 2 bases and 16 bases, in that order; junction bases with no gene match: 10. CDR3 region: CASSQTAGLEFYF. CDR3 in DNA: TGTGCCAGCAGCCAAACCGCGGGACTAGAGTTCTACTTC.

Only a few counts were recorded for this clonotype. V is TRBV4-1 and J is TRBJ2-7; D may be TRBD2 (6 bases). Between the trimmed V and J ends, which lost 1 base and 1 base, there was a span of 8 bases. Germline CDR1 MGHRA, CDR2 YSYEKL. The CDR3 sequence is 14 residues long. Here the CDR3 reads CASSQAGESYEQYF. In DNA form, the CDR3 reads TGCGCCAGCAGCCAAGCGGGGGAGTCCTACGAGCAGTACTTC.

This chain uses TRBV11-2 with TRBJ2-1, with a possible D match to TRBD2 (5 bases). This CDR3 is 17 amino acids long. Germline V gives CDR1 SGHAT, CDR2 FQNNGV. V was pared by 0 bases and J by 0 bases, with 12 bases between. The CDR3 nucleotides read TGTGCCAGCAGCTTAGATCGGGGAGTGAGCTCCTACAATGAGCAGTTCTTC. Residues: CASSLDRGVSSYNEQFF. The entire variable domain, with the rest obtained from reference TRBV11-2 and TRBJ2-1, is as follows: EAGVAQSPRYKIIEKRQSVAFWCNPISGHATLYWYQQILGQGPKLLIQFQNNGVVDDSQLPKDRFSAERLKGVDSTLKIQPAKLEDSAVYLCASSLDRGVSSYNEQFFGPGTRLTVL.

This rearrangement joins TRBV6-6 to TRBJ2-2; D not resolved. The CDR3 totals 16 residues. V was clipped by 2 bases and J by 5 bases, with 15 bases between them. Germline CDR1 reads MNHNY; CDR2 reads SVGAGI (reference sequence). The CDR3 is CASSYPAVAYTGELFF. CDR3 in DNA: TGTGCCAGCAGTTACCCTGCCGTTGCCTATACCGGGGAGCTGTTTTTT.

This clonotype was detected only a few times. The rearrangement uses TRBV11-3 and TRBJ2-7; a weak D match, TRBD1 (6 bases). In germline, CDR1 is SGHNT, CDR2 YENEEA. CDR3 length equals 13 residues. V lost 1 base and J 6 bases, leaving 10 bases between the germline ends. The CDR3 loop is CASSLVDSGEQYF. CDR3 sequence (DNA): TGTGCCAGCAGCTTAGTGGACAGTGGCGAGCAGTACTTC. The entire variable domain, with the rest obtained from reference TRBV11-3 and TRBJ2-7, is as follows: EAGVVQSPRYKIIEKKQPVAFWCNPISGHNTLYWYLQNLGQGPELLIRYENEEAVDDSQLPKDRFSAERLKGVDSTLKIQPAELGDSAVYLCASSLVDSGEQYFGPGTRLTVT.

This clonotype has a handful of counts. This chain uses TRBV9 with TRBJ2-1; no firm D call. V was pared by 0 bases and J by 6 bases, with 13 bases between. Germline-derived CDR1 and CDR2 are SGDLS and YYNGEE. This CDR3 has 15 residues. For the CDR3, the DNA is TGTGCCAGCAGCGTAGTGGGGATTACGGGCAATGAGCAGTTCTTC. Its translation: CASSVVGITGNEQFF.

This clonotype was observed a handful of times. V usage is TRBV24-1 and J usage is TRBJ2-1; 11 bases are shared with TRBD2. J lost 7 bases, V lost 6 bases, and 10 bases had no gene match. Germline V CDR1 and CDR2: KGHDR, SFDVKD. The length of the CDR3 is 16 residues. CDR3 sequence reads: CATSSSGTSGMNEQFF. As DNA, the CDR3 is TGTGCCACCAGTTCCTCCGGGACTAGCGGAATGAATGAGCAGTTCTTC.

The sample holds many counts of this clonotype. This sequence joins TRBV7-2 and TRBJ2-1, with D possibly matching TRBD1 (5 bases). CDR1 and CDR2 from the germline V gene are SGHTA and FQGNSA. V lost 4 bases to trimming and J lost 0 bases, with 10 bases between them. This CDR3 comprises 15 residues. The CDR3 coding sequence is TGTGCCAGCAGCTGGGGCGGAAGCTCCTACAATGAGCAGTTCTTC. Its protein is CASSWGGSSYNEQFF.

The chain joins TRBV12-3 or TRBV12-4 to TRBJ2-3; D remains ambiguous. The CDR3 has 13 residues. Trimming stripped 3 bases from V and 4 bases from J, with 8 bases between. CDR3 amino acids: CASSFQAPDTQYF. In nucleotides, the CDR3 is TGTGCCAGCAGTTTTCAGGCCCCAGATACGCAGTATTTT.

This chain joins TRBV29-1 and TRBJ1-1; D unclear. CDR1 and CDR2 (germline): SQVTM, ANQGSEA. The CDR3 length is 12 residues. The germline V and J ends were trimmed by 4 bases and 6 bases, with 12 bases remaining between them. CDR3 sequence (DNA): TGCAGCGTTGGCGTGGGAATGGCTGAAGCTTTCTTT. It specifies CSVGVGMAEAFF.

This clonotype occurred a few times. The chain links TRBV28 to TRBJ1-1; perhaps TRBD1 as D (5 bases). V was trimmed by 3 bases and J by 1 base, leaving 12 bases between them. The CDR3 is 15 residues long. CDR1 is MDHEN, CDR2 SYDVKM, per germline. CDR3 nucleotides: TGTGCCAGCAGTTTGTCAGGCAGGGAGAACACTGAAGCTTTCTTT. Protein product: CASSLSGRENTEAFF.

This clonotype was seen a few times. This chain uses TRBV2 with TRBJ2-4; 8 nucleotides align to TRBD2. Unmatched junction bases numbered 6, after V lost 7 bases and J lost 1 base. This CDR3 is built from 15 residues. Germline CDR1 is SNHLY and CDR2 is FYNNEI. The CDR3 here is CASIAAGVAKNIQYF. The DNA for the CDR3 is TGTGCCAGCATAGCAGCGGGAGTGGCCAAAAACATTCAGTACTTC.

This clonotype has ten or more counts. V and J are TRBV7-2 and TRBJ2-1; no reliable D call. The CDR3 is 13 amino acids. The germline V gene encodes CDR1 SGHTA and CDR2 FQGNSA. The V gene lost 3 bases and the J gene lost 2 bases, with 5 bases spanning the gap. The CDR3 DNA follows: TGTGCCAGCAGCTTGGGTACCTACAATGAGCAGTTCTTC. This translates into CASSLGTYNEQFF.

The table lists this clonotype with a few counts. V usage is TRBV7-2 and J usage is TRBJ2-5; D might be TRBD1 (5 bases). V was trimmed by 1 base and J by 1 base, leaving 10 bases between them. CDR3 length: 15 residues. CDR1 is SGHTA, CDR2 FQGNSA, per germline. The CDR3, as DNA: TGTGCCAGCAGCTTAGGACAGACTCGCCAAGAGACCCAGTACTTC. Protein: CASSLGQTRQETQYF.

There are a few counts of this clonotype. The chain employs TRBV12-3 or TRBV12-4 and TRBJ2-5, with 13 bases lining up with TRBD2. The CDR3 loop spans 15 amino acids. Trimming cost V 6 bases and J 2 bases; bases outside gene matches: 3. In DNA, the CDR3 is TGTGCCAGCAGCCAGACTAGCGGGGGGCAAGAGACCCAGTACTTC. Translation: CASSQTSGGQETQYF.

Many counts were recorded for this clonotype. In DNA, the CDR3 is TGTGCCAGCTCACCACCCGGGACAGGGGGCAACACCGGGGAGCTGTTTTTT. It encodes CASSPPGTGGNTGELFF. The chain joins TRBV18 to TRBJ2-2; the match to TRBD1 covers 12 bases. Germline trimming cut 0 bases from V and 2 bases from J; bases unmatched to any gene: 1. Germline V gene sequence: CDR1 KGHSH, CDR2 LQKENI. This CDR3 comprises 17 residues.

The chain recombines TRBV7-2 with TRBJ2-2; D remains unclear. Germline-derived CDR1 and CDR2 are SGHTA and FQGNSA. Trimming removed 3 bases at V and 1 base at J, with 6 bases between. CDR3 size: 14 residues. The CDR3 loop reads CASSLAVNTGELFF. Here the CDR3 DNA reads TGTGCCAGCAGCTTGGCAGTGAACACCGGGGAGCTGTTTTTT.

In DNA form, the CDR3 reads TGTGCCAGCAGCTTTAGAAGCTCTGGAAACACCATATATTTT. Protein sequence: CASSFRSSGNTIYF. V and J are TRBV7-8 and TRBJ1-3; the D is unclear. Germline values: CDR1 SGHVS, CDR2 FQNEAQ. CDR3 length: 14 amino acids. The V end was cut by 3 bases, the J end by 0 bases, with 6 bases between.

The chain links TRBV10-3 to TRBJ1-1, with no clear D. V lost 3 bases and J 1 base, leaving 6 bases between the germline ends. This CDR3 contains 13 residues. CDR1 is ENHRY and CDR2 is SYGVKD in the germline V gene. CDR3 in amino acids: CAISDRANTEAFF. CDR3 bases: TGTGCCATCAGTGATAGAGCGAACACTGAAGCTTTCTTT.

This clonotype has more than one count but fewer than ten. The J gene is TRBJ1-1, the V gene TRBV24-1; D may be TRBD1 (6 bases). V lost 0 bases and J lost 0, with 13 bases in between. The CDR3 is 17 amino acids. Germline V gene sequence: CDR1 KGHDR, CDR2 SFDVKD. The CDR3 DNA sequence: TGTGCCACCAGTGATTTGCGGGCCGGACAGATGAACACTGAAGCTTTCTTT. It is translated as CATSDLRAGQMNTEAFF.

This chain joins TRBV7-8 and TRBJ2-1; TRBD1 agrees at 9 bases. Germline V lookup: CDR1 SGHVS, CDR2 FQNEAQ. Trimming took 0 bases from V and 8 from J; bases not matched to a gene: 5. The CDR3 covers 15 residues. The CDR3 reads CASSLAEDRGYEQFF. The CDR3 region has the DNA TGTGCCAGCAGCTTAGCGGAGGACAGGGGCTATGAGCAGTTCTTC.

This clonotype was seen ten or more times. CDR3 nucleotides: TGCAGTGCTAGAAATAGGGCGAACTACGAGCAGTACTTC. The encoded protein is CSARNRANYEQYF. This sequence joins TRBV20-1 and TRBJ2-7; D not certain. Germline loops: CDR1 DFQATT, CDR2 SNEGSKA (reference sequence). Trimming took off 2 bases at V and 3 bases at J, with 11 bases between the two ends. The CDR3 runs 13 residues.

This clonotype was recorded at least ten times. The rearrangement links TRBV2 to TRBJ2-5; TRBD1 aligns across 10 bases. Germline V gene data show CDR1 as SNHLY and CDR2 as FYNNEI. This CDR3 spans 14 amino acids. The trim removed 0 bases at V and 7 bases at J, leaving 2 bases unmatched. The CDR3 is CASSEAGDRGTQYF. Here the CDR3 DNA reads TGTGCCAGCAGTGAAGCAGGGGACAGGGGGACCCAGTACTTC.

By its share, this clonotype is medium-sized. The chain links TRBV29-1 to TRBJ2-5, with D tentatively TRBD2 (6 bases). This CDR3 is 15 amino acids long. Germline V gene sequence: CDR1 SQVTM, CDR2 ANQGSEA. Trimming removed 2 bases at V and 2 bases at J, with 15 bases between. The CDR3 region is CSVEWLRDSQETQYF. Written as DNA, the CDR3 is TGCAGCGTTGAATGGCTCAGGGACTCTCAAGAGACCCAGTACTTC.